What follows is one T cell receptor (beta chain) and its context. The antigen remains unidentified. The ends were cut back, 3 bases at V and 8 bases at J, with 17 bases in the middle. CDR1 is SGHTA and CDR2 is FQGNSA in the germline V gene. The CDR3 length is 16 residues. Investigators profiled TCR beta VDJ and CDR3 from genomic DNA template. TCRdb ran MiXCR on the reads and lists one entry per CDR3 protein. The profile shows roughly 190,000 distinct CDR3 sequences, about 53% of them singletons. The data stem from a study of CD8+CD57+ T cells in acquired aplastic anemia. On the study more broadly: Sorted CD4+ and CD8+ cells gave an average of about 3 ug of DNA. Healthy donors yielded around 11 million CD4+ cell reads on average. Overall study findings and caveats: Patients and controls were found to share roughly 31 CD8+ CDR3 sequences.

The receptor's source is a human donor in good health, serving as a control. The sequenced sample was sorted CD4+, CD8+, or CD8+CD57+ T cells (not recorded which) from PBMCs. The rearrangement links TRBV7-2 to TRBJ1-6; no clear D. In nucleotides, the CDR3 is TGTGCCAGCAGCTTTGGTAGTAGGGAGGTGGATTCACCCCTCCACTTT. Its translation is CASSFGSREVDSPLHF.